The 23 T cell receptor beta chains below all came from one sample that was sequenced in a study of blood T cell repertoires in COVID-19. Profiling relied on immunoSEQ multiplex PCR, and the TCRdb table lists in-frame clones only, not all of them. The profile covers about 300,000 clones, with about 83% appearing a single time and under 2% taken by the ten largest. Sequencing was performed on peripheral blood. The receptor set was obtained from a woman in her fifties or sixties with acute or convalescent COVID-19.

Of note for this clone: One junction end disagrees with the germline gene, perhaps due to a read error. This sequence joins TRBV6-5 and TRBJ1-2; D unresolved. CDR1 and CDR2 from the germline V gene are MNHEY and SVGAGI. This CDR3 contains 13 residues. The CDR3 coding sequence is TGTGCCAGCATCCCAGGTCCCGACTACGGCTACACCTTC. Encoded protein: CASIPGPDYGYTF.

The chain employs TRBV10-3 and TRBJ2-7; D is possibly TRBD1 (6 bases). The CDR3 sequence is 16 residues long. Germline V gene sequence: CDR1 ENHRY, CDR2 SYGVKD. V was clipped by 3 bases and J by 6 bases, with 21 bases between them. The CDR3 nucleotides read TGTGCCATCAGTGATGGAAATCGTGGGGGCGATTTCGAGCAGTACTTC. Translated: CAISDGNRGGDFEQYF.

Of note for this clone: The sample holds other DNA sequences that translate to the same CDR3. V usage is TRBV18 and J usage is TRBJ2-5; tentatively, D is TRBD2 (5 bases). V shed 3 bases and J shed 5 bases, with 7 bases lying between them. In germline, CDR1 is KGHSH, CDR2 LQKENI. CDR3 length equals 12 residues. DNA for the CDR3: TGTGCCAGCTCACCGGCGGGCGAGACCCAGTACTTC. Encoded protein: CASSPAGETQYF.

This chain uses TRBV2 with TRBJ2-6; 9 bases fit TRBD1. V was clipped by 3 bases and J by 0 bases; unmatched bases: 6. This CDR3 comprises 18 residues. Germline assignment: CDR1 SNHLY and CDR2 FYNNEI. CDR3 sequence: CASSERDRESSGANVLTF. In DNA form, the CDR3 reads TGTGCCAGCAGTGAGCGGGACAGGGAAAGCTCTGGGGCCAACGTCCTGACTTTC.

This chain uses TRBV9 with TRBJ1-2, with TRBD1 identical over 7 bases. The junction had 8 bases not matched to a gene; V was cut back by 2 bases and J by 4 bases. This CDR3 contains 15 residues. Looked up from germline, CDR1 is SGDLS and CDR2 is YYNGEE. The CDR3, as DNA: TGTGCCAGCAGCGTGGGTTCCAGGGGGACCTATGGCTACACCTTC. Translating it yields CASSVGSRGTYGYTF.

The chain joins TRBV7-9 to TRBJ2-5; 9 bases match TRBD1. Per germline, CDR1 SEHNR and CDR2 FQNEAQ (reference sequence). This CDR3 region has 15 residues. Trimming took 5 bases from V and 4 from J; bases not matched to a gene: 8. The DNA of the CDR3 is TGTGCCAGCAGCCTACAGGGGGCGTGGGGAGAGACCCAGTACTTC. Amino acids: CASSLQGAWGETQYF.

This clone was seen only once. The V gene is TRBV10-3, the J gene TRBJ1-3; no reliable D call. The CDR3 contains 15 residues. Germline CDR1 ENHRY, CDR2 SYGVKD. V was shortened by 0 bases and J by 0 bases, with 6 bases between the two germline ends. Here the CDR3 DNA reads TGTGCCATCAGTGAGTCCGAGTTCTCTGGAAACACCATATATTTT. As protein: CAISESEFSGNTIYF.

The chain is built from TRBV5-4 and TRBJ2-7; D uncertain. The CDR3 loop spans 14 amino acids. The germline V and J ends were trimmed by 3 bases and 0 bases, with 10 bases remaining between them. The germline gives CDR1 SGHNT, CDR2 YYREEE (reference sequence). CDR3 bases: TGTGCCAGCAGCTCACCAGGTAACTCCTACGAGCAGTACTTC. It codes for CASSSPGNSYEQYF.

V gene TRBV28 combines with J gene TRBJ1-5; the D gene is possibly TRBD1 (6 bases). V lost 4 bases and J 3 bases, leaving 10 bases between the germline ends. This CDR3 is built from 14 residues. Germline values: CDR1 MDHEN, CDR2 SYDVKM. The CDR3 reads CASSYRGANQPQHF. Written as DNA, the CDR3 is TGTGCCAGCAGTTATCGGGGGGCCAATCAGCCCCAGCATTTT. Together with reference TRBV28 and TRBJ1-5, the CDR3 gives the full variable domain: DVKVTQSSRYLVKRTGEKVFLECVQDMDHENMFWYRQDPGLGLRLIYFSYDVKMKEKGDIPEGYSVSREKKERFSLILESASTNQTSMYLCASSYRGANQPQHFGDGTRLSIL.

This chain connects TRBV19 to TRBJ2-3; tentatively, D is TRBD2 (6 bases). The germline V gene encodes CDR1 LNHDA and CDR2 SQIVND (reference sequence). The CDR3 extends over 16 amino acids. The ends were cut back, 5 bases at V and 0 bases at J, with 15 bases in the middle. The CDR3 region is CASSPVPGVSTDTQYF. CDR3 sequence (DNA): TGTGCCAGTAGTCCAGTCCCGGGGGTTAGCACAGATACGCAGTATTTT.

The chain recombines TRBV6-6 with TRBJ2-7, with TRBD1 matching 7 bases. The V gene's germline CDR1 is MNHNY and CDR2 SVGAGI (reference sequence). There are 16 residues in the CDR3. The J segment lost 2 bases and the V segment lost 6 bases, leaving 13 bases of the junction unmatched. The CDR3 reads CASRESEGALTYEQYF. CDR3 DNA: TGTGCCAGCAGGGAGAGCGAGGGGGCATTAACCTACGAGCAGTACTTC.

CDR3 nucleotides: TGTGCCAGCAGTAGACTAGGATGGGAGACCCAGTACTTC. This sequence encodes CASSRLGWETQYF. The chain employs TRBV3-1 (or the pseudogene TRBV3-2) and TRBJ2-5; possible D gene TRBD2, 6 bases. The CDR3 has 13 residues. V lost 6 bases and J 5 bases, leaving 13 bases between the germline ends. Germline V gene sequence: CDR1 LGHDT, CDR2 YNNKEL (reference sequence).

This chain connects TRBV6-2 or TRBV6-3 to TRBJ1-1; 7 nucleotides align to TRBD1. Germline CDR1 reads MNHEY; CDR2 reads SVGEGT. V lost 5 bases to trimming and J lost 11 bases; unmatched junction nucleotides: 11. This CDR3 comprises 13 residues. The CDR3 sequence: CASSETPGQRAFF. The CDR3 DNA is TGTGCCAGCAGTGAGACACCGGGACAGAGGGCTTTCTTT.

The chain recombines TRBV9 with TRBJ2-5; the D gene is possibly TRBD1 (6 bases). The CDR3 is made up of 14 amino acids. Trimming shortened V by 0 bases and J by 3 bases, and 9 bases separated the two germline ends. Per the germline V gene, CDR1 is SGDLS and CDR2 is YYNGEE. In DNA, the CDR3 is TGTGCCAGCAGCGTAGGACAGGTAGAAGAGACCCAGTACTTC. The encoded protein is CASSVGQVEETQYF.

A few counts support this clone. The rearrangement uses TRBV7-6 and TRBJ2-7, with 9 nucleotides matching TRBD1. Germline values: CDR1 SGHVS, CDR2 FNYEAQ. This CDR3 has 15 residues. V gave up 1 base and J gave up 4 bases; unmatched junction bases: 5. CDR3 protein: CASSLEGTGLYEQYF. The CDR3 region has the DNA TGTGCCAGCAGCTTAGAGGGGACAGGGCTTTACGAGCAGTACTTC.

In nucleotides, the CDR3 is TGTGCCAGCAGCCAGGGACAGGCTAACTATGGCTACACCTTC. This sequence encodes CASSQGQANYGYTF. The chain couples TRBV6-5 to TRBJ1-2; 8 nucleotides match TRBD1. V gave up 6 bases and J gave up 0 bases; unmatched junction bases: 3. This CDR3 contains 14 residues. The germline V gene has CDR1 MNHEY and CDR2 SVGAGI.

This sequence joins TRBV7-2 and TRBJ2-1, with a weak D call TRBD2 (6 bases). The CDR3 runs to 16 residues. Trimming removed 5 bases from V and 0 bases from J, with 14 bases in between. Germline CDR1 is SGHTA and CDR2 is FQGNSA. The CDR3 sequence is CASSARLDSSYNEQFF. The CDR3 region has the DNA TGTGCCAGCAGCGCCAGACTAGACAGCTCCTACAATGAGCAGTTCTTC.

This chain uses TRBV28 with TRBJ1-2, with D tentatively TRBD1 (5 bases). The CDR3 is made up of 13 amino acids. The V gene lost 2 bases and the J gene lost 7 bases, with 11 bases spanning the gap. Germline CDR1 reads MDHEN; CDR2 reads SYDVKM. The CDR3 bases are TGTGCCAGCAGTTTAGAGACAGTTGGTGGCTACACCTTC. This gives the protein CASSLETVGGYTF.

The CDR3 is CASSLSSWGGYGYTF. The CDR3 nucleotides are TGTGCCAGCAGTCTAAGCTCGTGGGGGGGCTATGGCTACACCTTC. V gene TRBV27 combines with J gene TRBJ1-2; tentatively, D is TRBD1 (5 bases). Per germline, CDR1 MNHEY and CDR2 SMNVEV (reference sequence). V dropped 5 bases and J dropped 4 bases, with 17 bases sitting between them. The CDR3 has 15 amino acids.

This clone was counted a few times. The gene calls are TRBV28 and TRBJ1-5; tentative D call: TRBD1 (6 bases). Between the trimmed V and J ends, which lost 4 bases and 8 bases, there was a span of 12 bases. The CDR3 is made up of 13 amino acids. CDR1 is MDHEN and CDR2 is SYDVKM in the germline V gene. The CDR3 nucleotides are TGTGCCAGCAGTTCTGGGGGCATCGAGCCCCAGCATTTT. Translation: CASSSGGIEPQHF.

This clone was observed a single time. The chain uses TRBV28 and TRBJ2-3, with 7 nucleotides matching TRBD1. V shed 4 bases, J shed 1 base, and the junction held 2 bases outside the gene matches. CDR1 and CDR2 from the germline V gene are MDHEN and SYDVKM. The CDR3 contains 14 residues. CDR3 protein: CASSSQGGTDTQYF. The CDR3 nucleotides read TGTGCCAGCAGTTCCCAGGGGGGCACAGATACGCAGTATTTT.

The rearrangement uses TRBV6-2 or TRBV6-3 and TRBJ2-3, with 13 bases fitting TRBD2. Trimming at V came to 6 bases and at J to 6 bases, leaving 6 bases not matched to a gene. This CDR3 has 15 amino acids. CDR1 and CDR2 (germline): MNHEY, SVGEGT. The CDR3 nucleotides are TGTGCCAGCAGCGGACTAGCGGGAGAGGGGGATACGCAGTATTTT. It translates to CASSGLAGEGDTQYF.

The V gene is TRBV6-5, the J gene TRBJ2-7; 13 bases fit TRBD2. Trimming took 6 bases from V and 3 from J; bases not matched to a gene: 5. Germline V gene lookup returns CDR1 MNHEY and CDR2 SVGAGI. The CDR3 spans 15 residues. The CDR3 loop is CASRRTSGSIYEQYF. CDR3 DNA sequence: TGTGCCAGCAGACGGACTAGCGGGAGTATCTACGAGCAGTACTTC.